This TCR beta chain was identified during a study of blood T cell repertoires in COVID-19. TCRdb's copy holds only in-frame clones and misses some; the assay was immunoSEQ multiplex PCR. The table has more than 80,000 clones, around 85% seen once. The CDR3 spans 14 residues. The V segment lost 6 bases and the J segment 11 bases; nucleotides outside the gene matches: 13. CDR1 MNHEY and CDR2 SVGAGI come from the germline V gene. Sequenced sample: peripheral blood. This clonotype was obtained from a woman aged 60 to 75 with COVID-19, enrolled during active disease. V usage is TRBV6-5 and J usage is TRBJ1-1; TRBD1 aligns across 9 bases. CDR3 bases: TGTGCCAGCAGGCCCGGGACAGGGACCCGCCAGGCTTTCTTT. Its translation is CASRPGTGTRQAFF.